A selection of T cell receptor beta chains follows, all from one sample in a study of early stage breast cancer tumors. Method: immunoSEQ multiplex PCR; TCRdb's copy keeps in-frame clones and lacks some. The table includes fewer than 25,000 clones, around 70% detected once. Sequencing was carried out using breast tumor tissue. These receptors all come from a person between 60 and 69 years old with breast cancer. Both conserved end residues are part of each CDR3. D genes are given only for firm matches. Clone size is shown for a subset of rows, as once, few, many or a class of expanded clone.

>NA|TRBV6-5|TRBJ2-1|TRBD2
CASRSLAGSYNEQFF
TGTGCCAGCAGATCGCTAGCGGGCTCCTACAATGAGCAGTTCTTC
>NA|TRBV19|TRBJ1-5|TRBD1
CASRDRQGVGQPQHF
TGTGCCAGTAGGGACCGACAGGGGGTGGGGCAGCCCCAGCATTTT
>once|TRBV9|TRBJ2-5|NA
CASSETGLIETQYF
TGTGCCAGCAGCGAAACGGGACTCATAGAGACCCAGTACTTC
>once|TRBV18|TRBJ2-1|TRBD2
CASSGGLAGVHSYNEQFF
TGTGCCAGCTCAGGGGGACTAGCGGGAGTTCATTCCTACAATGAGCAGTTCTTC
>NA|TRBV18|TRBJ2-1|TRBD1
CASSPGTGKNNEQFF
TGTGCCAGCTCACCAGGGACAGGCAAGAACAATGAGCAGTTCTTC
>NA|TRBV7-2|TRBJ2-2|NA
CASSLELTNTGELFF
TGTGCCAGCAGCTTAGAACTAACCAACACCGGGGAGCTGTTTTTT
>NA|TRBV9|TRBJ2-4|TRBD2
CASSVAGRANGDIQYF
TGTGCCAGCAGCGTAGCCGGGAGGGCCAATGGGGACATTCAGTACTTC
>NA|TRBV5-1|TRBJ2-3|NA
CASSLGRAPDTQYF
TGCGCCAGCAGCTTGGGGAGGGCCCCAGATACGCAGTATTTT
>few|TRBV4-3|TRBJ1-5|TRBD1
CASSQGQGQGQPQHF
TGCGCCAGCAGCCAAGGACAGGGGCAGGGTCAGCCCCAGCATTTT
>few|TRBV4-3|TRBJ2-1|NA
CASSQDLLYNEQFF
TGCGCCAGCAGCCAAGATTTGCTATACAATGAGCAGTTCTTC
>NA|TRBV5-1|TRBJ1-2|TRBD1
CASSLGQGMGYTF
TGCGCCAGCAGCTTGGGACAGGGAATGGGCTACACCTTC
>NA|TRBV7-6|TRBJ2-3|NA
CASSLVGQSTDTQYF
TGTGCCAGCAGCTTAGTGGGCCAGTCCACAGATACGCAGTATTTT
>few|TRBV19|TRBJ2-1|TRBD2
CASSMVRGRNLHEQFF
TGTGCCAGTAGTATGGTGCGCGGGAGAAACCTTCATGAGCAGTTCTTC
>NA|TRBV6-1|TRBJ2-3|NA
CASSEGAGTDTQYF
TGTGCCAGCAGTGAGGGGGCTGGCACAGATACGCAGTATTTT
>NA|TRBV13|TRBJ1-1|NA
CASSPPSGITEAFF
TGTGCCAGCAGCCCTCCGTCTGGCATCACTGAAGCTTTCTTT
>NA|TRBV30|TRBJ1-2|TRBD1
CAWSVQGSYGYTF
TGTGCCTGGAGTGTACAGGGGAGCTATGGCTACACCTTC
>once|TRBV18|TRBJ2-2|TRBD1
CASSPPRGPPTPPEGNTGELFF
TGTGCCAGCTCACCACCGAGGGGGCCCCCAACTCCACCCGAAGGAAACACCGGGGAGCTGTTTTTT
>NA|TRBV30|TRBJ1-3|NA
CAWSVSGNTIYF
TGTGCCTGGAGTGTATCAGGAAACACCATATATTTT
>NA|TRBV2|TRBJ2-7|NA
CASYTGHSYEQYF
TGTGCCAGCTACACGGGACACTCCTACGAGCAGTACTTC
>NA|TRBV5-1|TRBJ1-1|NA
CASSLEHMNTEAFF
TGCGCCAGCAGCTTGGAACATATGAACACTGAAGCTTTCTTT
>few|TRBV6-6|TRBJ2-1|NA
CASMGGGSYEEQFF
TGTGCCAGCATGGGTGGGGGCTCCTACGAGGAGCAGTTCTTC
>NA|TRBV2|TRBJ2-7|NA
CASSEIREDGEQYF
TGTGCCAGCAGTGAAATCCGGGAAGACGGCGAGCAGTACTTC
>NA|TRBV6-5|TRBJ2-7|TRBD1
CASRRSGTAYEQYF
TGTGCCAGCAGGCGATCCGGGACAGCCTACGAGCAGTACTTC
>NA|TRBV7-3|TRBJ2-3|NA
CASSPTVSSTDTQYF
TGTGCCAGCAGCCCCACAGTATCGAGCACAGATACGCAGTATTTT
>few|TRBV27|TRBJ2-4|TRBD2
CASMAGGRNIQYF
TGTGCCAGCATGGCGGGAGGGCGAAACATTCAGTACTTC
>NA|TRBV7-2|TRBJ2-7|NA
CASSEVAMPAYEQYF
TGTGCCAGCAGCGAAGTAGCGATGCCAGCCTACGAGCAGTACTTC
>NA|TRBV11-2|TRBJ1-2|TRBD1
CASSLDPGQGAYGYTF
TGTGCCAGCAGCTTAGACCCGGGACAGGGGGCTTATGGCTACACCTTC
>NA|TRBV5-1|TRBJ1-5|NA
CASSLEGQREQPQHF
TGCGCCAGCAGCTTGGAAGGACAGAGGGAGCAGCCCCAGCATTTT
>once|TRBV14|TRBJ1-3|NA
CASSQDRGGTGNTIYF
TGTGCCAGCAGCCAAGATCGAGGGGGAACTGGAAACACCATATATTTT
>NA|TRBV11-3|TRBJ2-3|NA
CASSLQVTDTQYF
TGTGCCAGCAGCTTACAGGTGACAGATACGCAGTATTTT
>NA|TRBV5-1|TRBJ1-2|NA
CASSLGGSNYGYTF
TGCGCCAGCAGCTTGGGCGGTTCTAACTATGGCTACACCTTC
>NA|TRBV6-1|TRBJ2-2|NA
CASSEGQRETGELFF
TGTGCCAGCAGTGAGGGGCAGAGAGAAACCGGGGAGCTGTTTTTT
>few|TRBV10-1|TRBJ2-3|TRBD2
CASRGTSESTDTQYF
TGCGCCAGCAGGGGGACTAGCGAATCAACAGATACGCAGTATTTT
>NA|TRBV29-1|TRBJ2-7|TRBD2
CSVEGGDSAEQYF
TGCAGCGTTGAGGGGGGGGACTCGGCCGAGCAGTACTTC
>NA|TRBV29-1|TRBJ1-2|NA
CSVGVGGNYGYTF
TGCAGCGTTGGGGTGGGGGGGAACTATGGCTACACCTTC
>NA|TRBV19|TRBJ2-1|NA
CASSPLDYNEQFF
TGTGCCAGCTCCCCTCTAGATTACAATGAGCAGTTCTTC
>NA|TRBV6-5|TRBJ2-1|TRBD1
CASRHQGAGNEQFF
TGTGCCAGCAGGCACCAGGGGGCAGGGAATGAGCAGTTCTTC
>NA|TRBV5-1|TRBJ2-3|NA
CASSLVQASTDTQYF
TGCGCCAGCAGCTTGGTGCAGGCTAGCACAGATACGCAGTATTTT
>NA|TRBV9|TRBJ2-7|TRBD2
CASSVGPSGLDYEQYF
TGTGCCAGCAGCGTAGGTCCTAGCGGGCTAGATTACGAGCAGTACTTC
>few|TRBV6-5|TRBJ2-2|TRBD1
CASSYVPGQTFGELFF
TGTGCCAGCAGTTACGTCCCGGGACAGACCTTCGGGGAGCTGTTTTTT
>few|TRBV4-2|TRBJ2-1|TRBD2
CASSRMGDGGRAGNEQFF
TGTGCCAGCAGCCGGATGGGAGATGGCGGGAGGGCCGGGAATGAGCAGTTCTTC
>NA|TRBV19|TRBJ1-2|TRBD1
CASGQTGTGNYGYTF
TGTGCCAGTGGACAAACCGGGACAGGGAACTATGGCTACACCTTC
>NA|TRBV4-1|TRBJ2-2|NA
CASSQDGRENTGELFF
TGCGCCAGCAGCCAAGATGGGCGGGAGAACACCGGGGAGCTGTTTTTT
>NA|TRBV7-2|TRBJ1-1|NA
CASSQTWGGNTEAFF
TGTGCCAGCAGCCAAACCTGGGGGGGGAACACTGAAGCTTTCTTT
>NA|TRBV30|TRBJ1-1|NA
CAWSQSNTEAFF
TGTGCCTGGAGTCAGTCGAACACTGAAGCTTTCTTT
>NA|TRBV9|TRBJ1-5|NA
CASSAGVSESNQPQHF
TGTGCCAGCAGCGCAGGGGTCTCGGAGAGCAATCAGCCCCAGCATTTT
>NA|TRBV5-5|TRBJ1-5|TRBD1
CASSSLQGDQPQHF
TGTGCCAGCAGCTCATTACAGGGGGATCAGCCCCAGCATTTT
>NA|TRBV7-2|TRBJ2-3|TRBD1
CASSPTQGAGDTQYF
TGTGCCAGCAGCCCGACCCAGGGGGCAGGGGATACGCAGTATTTT
>NA|TRBV7-8|TRBJ2-2|NA
CASSLGSPGAGDGELFF
TGTGCCAGCAGCTTAGGGTCCCCGGGGGCGGGGGACGGGGAGCTGTTTTTT
>once|TRBV7-3|TRBJ2-2|NA
CASSDNRNTGELFF
TGTGCCAGCAGCGATAACAGGAACACCGGGGAGCTGTTTTTT
>NA|TRBV7-9|TRBJ1-4|NA
CASSSLGGTDEKLFF
TGTGCCAGCAGCTCTCTGGGGGGAACGGATGAAAAACTGTTTTTT
>NA|TRBV5-8|TRBJ2-5|TRBD1
CASSTGTGKETQYF
TGTGCCAGCAGCACAGGGACAGGGAAAGAGACCCAGTACTTC
>NA|TRBV28|TRBJ2-4|TRBD1
CASSLGQGAENIQYF
TGTGCCAGCAGTTTGGGACAGGGGGCGGAAAACATTCAGTACTTC